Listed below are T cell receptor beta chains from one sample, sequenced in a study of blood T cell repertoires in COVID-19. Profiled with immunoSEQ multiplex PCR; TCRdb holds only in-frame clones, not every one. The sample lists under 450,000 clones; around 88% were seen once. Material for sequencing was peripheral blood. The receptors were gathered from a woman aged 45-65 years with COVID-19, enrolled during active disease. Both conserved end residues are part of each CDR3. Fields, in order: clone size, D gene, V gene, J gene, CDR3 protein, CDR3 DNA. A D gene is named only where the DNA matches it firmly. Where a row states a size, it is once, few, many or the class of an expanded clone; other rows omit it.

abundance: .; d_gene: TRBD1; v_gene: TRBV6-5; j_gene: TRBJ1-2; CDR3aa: CASSLQGIHGYTF; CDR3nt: TGTGCCAGCAGCCTACAGGGGATCCATGGCTACACCTTC
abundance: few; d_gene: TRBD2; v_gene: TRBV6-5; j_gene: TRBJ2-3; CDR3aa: CASRPGLAGLDTQYF; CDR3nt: TGTGCCAGCAGACCGGGACTAGCGGGATTAGATACGCAGTATTTT
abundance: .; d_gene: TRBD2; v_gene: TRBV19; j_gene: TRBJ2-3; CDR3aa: CASSIAASGGFSTDTQYF; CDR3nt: TGTGCCAGTAGTATAGCGGCTAGCGGGGGCTTTAGCACAGATACGCAGTATTTT
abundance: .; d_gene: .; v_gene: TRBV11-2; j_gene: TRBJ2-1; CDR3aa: CASSPQGSYNEQFF; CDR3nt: TGTGCCAGCAGCCCCCAGGGGAGCTACAATGAGCAGTTCTTC
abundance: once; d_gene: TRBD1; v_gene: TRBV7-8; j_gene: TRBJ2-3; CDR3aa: CASSPGTGWDTQYF; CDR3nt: TGTGCCAGCAGCCCCGGGACAGGGTGGGATACGCAGTATTTT
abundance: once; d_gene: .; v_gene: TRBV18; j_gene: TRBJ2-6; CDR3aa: CASSPGRAGANVLTF; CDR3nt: TGTGCCAGCTCACCAGGGCGGGCTGGGGCCAACGTCCTGACTTTC
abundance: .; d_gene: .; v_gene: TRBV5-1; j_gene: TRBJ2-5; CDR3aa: CASPQERETQYF; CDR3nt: TGCGCCAGCCCTCAAGAGCGGGAGACCCAGTACTTC
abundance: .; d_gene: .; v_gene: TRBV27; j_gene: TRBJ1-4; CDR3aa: CASSRRFATNEKLFF; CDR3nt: TGTGCCAGCAGTCGCAGATTCGCAACTAATGAAAAACTGTTTTTT
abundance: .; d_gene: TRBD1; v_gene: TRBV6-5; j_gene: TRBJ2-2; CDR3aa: CASSQTGGTGELFF; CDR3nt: TGTGCCAGCAGCCAGACAGGGGGCACCGGGGAGCTGTTTTTT
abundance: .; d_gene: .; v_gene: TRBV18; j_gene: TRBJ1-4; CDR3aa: CASSPPRGRDDEKLFF; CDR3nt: TGTGCCAGCTCACCACCGCGGGGCAGGGACGATGAAAAACTGTTTTTT
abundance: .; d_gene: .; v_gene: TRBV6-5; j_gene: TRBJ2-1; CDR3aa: CASSSPQTGRDEQFF; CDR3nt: TGTGCCAGCAGTTCCCCCCAGACAGGTAGAGATGAGCAGTTCTTC
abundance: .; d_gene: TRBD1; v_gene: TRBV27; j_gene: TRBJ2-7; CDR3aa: CASSSPGTGEYEQYF; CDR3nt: TGTGCCAGCAGCTCACCCGGGACAGGGGAATACGAGCAGTACTTC
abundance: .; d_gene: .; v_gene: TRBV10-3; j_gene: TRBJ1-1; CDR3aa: CAITGGVDTEAFF; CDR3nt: TGTGCCATCACCGGGGGGGTGGACACTGAAGCTTTCTTT
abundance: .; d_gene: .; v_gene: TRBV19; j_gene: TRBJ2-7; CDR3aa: CASSSGTSYEQYF; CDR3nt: TGTGCCAGTAGTAGCGGGACCTCCTACGAGCAGTACTTC
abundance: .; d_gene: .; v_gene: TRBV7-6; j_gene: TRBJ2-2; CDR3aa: CASSPAGQNTGELFF; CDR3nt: TGTGCCAGCAGCCCCGCGGGCCAGAACACCGGGGAGCTGTTTTTT
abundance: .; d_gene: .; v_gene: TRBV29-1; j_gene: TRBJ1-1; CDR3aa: CSVSGVNTEAFF; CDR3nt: TGCAGCGTTTCCGGGGTTAACACTGAAGCTTTCTTT
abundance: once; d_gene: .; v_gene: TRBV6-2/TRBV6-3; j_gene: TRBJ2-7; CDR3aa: CASSGGFQYF; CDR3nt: TGTGCCAGCAGTGGGGGGTTTCAGTACTTC
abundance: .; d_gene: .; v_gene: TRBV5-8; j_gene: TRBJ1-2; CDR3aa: CASSLGQYGYTF; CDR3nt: TGTGCCAGCAGCTTGGGACAGTATGGCTACACCTTC
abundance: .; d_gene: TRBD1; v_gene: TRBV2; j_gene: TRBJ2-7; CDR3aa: CATGQGAGEQYF; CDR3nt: TGTGCCACAGGACAGGGGGCGGGCGAGCAGTACTTC
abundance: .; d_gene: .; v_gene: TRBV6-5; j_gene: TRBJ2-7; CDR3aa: CASSPAAASSYEQYF; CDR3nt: TGTGCCAGCAGTCCCGCGGCAGCGAGCTCCTACGAGCAGTACTTC
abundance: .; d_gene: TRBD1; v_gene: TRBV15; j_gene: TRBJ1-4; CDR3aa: CATSRDGGQGNEKLFF; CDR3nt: TGTGCCACCAGCAGAGATGGAGGACAGGGGAATGAAAAACTGTTTTTT
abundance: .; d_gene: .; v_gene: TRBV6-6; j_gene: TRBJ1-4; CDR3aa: CASSYKGRNEKLFF; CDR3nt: TGTGCCAGCAGTTACAAGGGGCGTAATGAAAAACTGTTTTTT
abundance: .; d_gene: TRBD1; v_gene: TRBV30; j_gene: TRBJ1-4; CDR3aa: CAWTPRRTGDGKLFF; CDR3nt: TGTGCCTGGACCCCCAGGAGGACAGGGGACGGAAAACTGTTTTTT
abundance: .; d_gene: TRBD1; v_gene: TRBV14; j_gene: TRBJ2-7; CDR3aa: CASSHWDSYEQYF; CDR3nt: TGTGCCAGCAGCCATTGGGACAGCTACGAGCAGTACTTC